A single sample is the source of the 27 T cell receptor beta chains below, sequenced in a study of T cells in localized non-small cell lung cancer. The table came from immunoSEQ multiplex PCR; TCRdb's copy has only in-frame clones and leaves some out. The data hold around 70,000 clones, with 85% to 90% observed a single time. The sequenced sample was peripheral blood, obtained before any cancer treatment. These receptors all stem from a male donor at least 60 years old with stage III squamous cell lung carcinoma.

This clone has only a few counts. J is TRBJ1-6 and V is TRBV5-8; D possibly corresponds to TRBD1 (5 bases). Germline V gene data show CDR1 as SGHTS and CDR2 as YDEGEE. The ends were cut back, 6 bases at V and 4 bases at J, with 11 bases in the middle. The CDR3 runs to 14 residues. The chain's CDR3 is CASTGGNYNSPLHF. For the CDR3, the DNA is TGTGCCAGCACTGGGGGGAATTATAATTCACCCCTCCACTTT.

This chain uses TRBV5-4 with TRBJ2-2, with D perhaps TRBD2 (5 bases). The CDR3 sequence is 15 residues long. The V gene lost 0 bases and the J gene lost 4 bases, with 10 bases spanning the gap. The germline CDR1 and CDR2 sequences are SGHNT and YYREEE (reference sequence). The CDR3, as DNA: TGTGCCAGCAGCTTGGCCGAGGGTTTCACCGGGGAGCTGTTTTTT. It encodes CASSLAEGFTGELFF.

This clone showed up just once. The rearrangement joins TRBV28 to TRBJ1-1; D uncertain. The germline V gene has CDR1 MDHEN and CDR2 SYDVKM. The CDR3 contains 13 residues. Trimming shortened V by 5 bases and J by 7 bases, and 14 bases separated the two germline ends. CDR3 DNA: TGTGCCAGCAGTCCCATCACGTACGGTGAAGCTTTCTTT. It encodes CASSPITYGEAFF. Full variable domain (missing parts from reference TRBV28 and TRBJ1-1): DVKVTQSSRYLVKRTGEKVFLECVQDMDHENMFWYRQDPGLGLRLIYFSYDVKMKEKGDIPEGYSVSREKKERFSLILESASTNQTSMYLCASSPITYGEAFFGQGTRLTVV.

Only one count was recorded for this clone. J is TRBJ1-2 and V is TRBV6-6; D gene ambiguous. Trimming took off 6 bases at V and 4 bases at J, with 12 bases between the two ends. The CDR3 is 13 amino acids. Germline V CDR1 and CDR2: MNHNY, SVGAGI (reference sequence). CDR3 nucleotides: TGTGCCAGCAGAGCAGACGTGGGCTATGGCTACACCTTC. Protein sequence: CASRADVGYGYTF.

CDR3 amino acids: CASSLEVRDTQYF. In DNA, the CDR3 is TGTGCCAGCAGCTTAGAAGTCAGGGATACGCAGTATTTT. The chain combines TRBV7-2 with TRBJ2-3; D is uncertain. The CDR3 loop spans 13 amino acids. Germline V gives CDR1 SGHTA, CDR2 FQGNSA. Trimming removed 1 base from V and 6 bases from J, with 8 bases in between.

V usage is TRBV5-1 and J usage is TRBJ2-1; unclear D gene. The CDR3 contains 14 residues. V lost 0 bases and J lost 5, with 9 bases in between. The germline V gene has CDR1 SGHRS and CDR2 YFSETQ. Written as DNA, the CDR3 is TGCGCCAGCAGCTTGGATTCCAGTAACAATGAGCAGTTCTTC. Protein sequence: CASSLDSSNNEQFF.

This chain links TRBV5-6 with TRBJ1-5; TRBD1 matches 9 bases. Germline values: CDR1 SGHDT, CDR2 YYEEEE. This CDR3 is 15 amino acids long. V was pared by 0 bases and J by 7 bases, with 5 bases of the junction left unmatched. CDR3 coding DNA: TGTGCCAGCAGCTTGGGGACAGGGGATCGCCAGCCCCAGCATTTT. Translating it yields CASSLGTGDRQPQHF. Variable domain in full (rest from reference TRBV5-6 and TRBJ1-5): DAGVTQSPTHLIKTRGQQVTLRCSPKSGHDTVSWYQQALGQGPQFIFQYYEEEERQRGNFPDRFSGHQFPNYSSELNVNALLLGDSALYLCASSLGTGDRQPQHFGDGTRLSIL.

The chain couples TRBV7-2 to TRBJ1-2; D call uncertain. V was cut by 4 bases and J by 4 bases, with 10 bases left in between. Germline CDR1 is SGHTA and CDR2 is FQGNSA. This CDR3 contains 13 residues. This CDR3 reads CASSSPRGYGYTF. The CDR3 region has the DNA TGTGCCAGCAGCTCCCCTCGGGGCTATGGCTACACCTTC.

This clone came up once. The chain carries TRBV7-2 and TRBJ2-4, with D perhaps assigned TRBD1 or TRBD2 (5 bases each). The CDR3 consists of 14 residues. The V and J ends lost 4 bases and 9 bases respectively, with 16 bases between them. From germline, CDR1 is SGHTA and CDR2 FQGNSA. The CDR3 region has the DNA TGTGCCAGCAGCTCCCCGGGGCTGAGGGGCATTCAGTACTTC. Its protein is CASSSPGLRGIQYF.

This CDR3 reads CASSVPGTGNNSPLHF. The CDR3 DNA follows: TGTGCCAGTAGTGTTCCCGGGACAGGCAATAATTCACCCCTCCACTTT. V and J are TRBV19 and TRBJ1-6; 8 bases fit TRBD1. V lost 5 bases to trimming and J lost 5 bases; unmatched junction nucleotides: 8. In germline, CDR1 is LNHDA, CDR2 SQIVND (reference sequence). The CDR3 consists of 16 residues.

J is TRBJ1-5 and V is TRBV30; the D gene is possibly TRBD1 (5 bases). The CDR3 totals 15 residues. Germline-derived CDR1 and CDR2 are GTSNPN and SVGIG (reference sequence). V lost 0 bases, J lost 6 bases, and 15 bases lay in between. CDR3 sequence (DNA): TGTGCCTGGAGTGTACTCCGTGGGGGAGGTCAGCCCCAGCATTTT. It codes for CAWSVLRGGGQPQHF.

This clone came up once. The germline gene is not matched at one end of the junction; a read error may be the cause. J is TRBJ2-7 and V is TRBV6-1, with D perhaps matching TRBD1 (6 bases). CDR1 and CDR2 (germline): MNHNS, SASEGT. The CDR3 has 11 residues. The CDR3 reads CASNLGDKRDF. CDR3 nucleotide sequence: TGTGCCAGCAACTTAGGGGACAAACGGGACTTC.

The rearrangement links TRBV18 to TRBJ1-3; 7 nucleotides match TRBD1. Per germline, CDR1 KGHSH and CDR2 LQKENI. The CDR3 is made up of 17 amino acids. Trimming took 3 bases from V and 3 from J; bases not matched to a gene: 11. The CDR3 region has the DNA TGTGCCAGCTCACCCCTTACGAGCAGGGGGAGTGGAAACACCATATATTTT. The encoded protein is CASSPLTSRGSGNTIYF.

The V gene is TRBV6-1, the J gene TRBJ1-2; the match to TRBD1 covers 7 bases. This CDR3 comprises 14 residues. CDR1 is MNHNS and CDR2 is SASEGT in the germline V gene. V lost 8 bases and J lost 5; bases outside the gene matches: 11. The CDR3 spells CASQGQRRGYGYTF. The CDR3 DNA reads TGTGCCAGCCAGGGACAGCGGCGGGGTTATGGCTACACCTTC.

The chain combines TRBV27 with TRBJ1-3; tentative D call: TRBD1 (6 bases). Germline-derived CDR1 and CDR2 are MNHEY and SMNVEV (reference sequence). The CDR3 has 15 residues. Trimming removed 9 bases from V and 4 bases from J, with 19 bases in between. CDR3 DNA sequence: TGTGCCAGTAGCCAAGGGGGTGTCGGAGGAAACACCATATATTTT. This encodes CASSQGGVGGNTIYF.

The rearrangement uses TRBV25-1 and TRBJ2-7; 8 bases are shared with TRBD1. Per the germline V gene, CDR1 is MGHDK and CDR2 is SYGVNS. The CDR3 totals 14 residues. The ends lost 4 bases at V and 2 bases at J; junction bases unmatched: 4. The CDR3, as DNA: TGTGCCAGCAGTGGCACGACAGGGGCCTACGAGCAGTACTTC. Translated, it gives CASSGTTGAYEQYF.

The gene calls are TRBV28 and TRBJ1-2; TRBD1 matches at 8 bases. The CDR3 spans 14 residues. Germline-derived CDR1 and CDR2 are MDHEN and SYDVKM. The junction had 10 bases not matched to a gene; V was cut back by 6 bases and J by 7 bases. CDR3 in amino acids: CASRLTGQGLGYTF. DNA for the CDR3: TGTGCCAGCAGGTTGACTGGACAGGGTCTTGGCTACACCTTC.

This chain connects TRBV28 to TRBJ1-2, with TRBD1 identical over 7 bases. Unmatched junction bases numbered 9, after V lost 6 bases and J lost 8 bases. The CDR3 length is 13 residues. The germline CDR1 and CDR2 sequences are MDHEN and SYDVKM. Here the CDR3 reads CASSLRQGSGYTF. CDR3 DNA sequence: TGTGCCAGCAGCCTCAGACAGGGTTCGGGCTACACCTTC.

The rearrangement links TRBV6-5 to TRBJ1-2; 10 positions match TRBD1. CDR3 length equals 13 residues. The J segment lost 7 bases and the V segment lost 6 bases, leaving 5 bases of the junction unmatched. Germline V gene lookup returns CDR1 MNHEY and CDR2 SVGAGI. In nucleotides, the CDR3 is TGTGCCAGCAGCCGACAGGGGGCGCGTGGCTACACCTTC. Translating gives CASSRQGARGYTF.

The V call is TRBV5-1, the J call TRBJ2-2, with 12 bases that match TRBD2. Germline V gene data show CDR1 as SGHRS and CDR2 as YFSETQ. This CDR3 is 18 amino acids long. The V segment lost 4 bases and the J segment 0 bases; nucleotides outside the gene matches: 7. DNA for the CDR3: TGCGCCAGCAGCCAGCGCACTAGCGGGGGGCCGAACACCGGGGAGCTGTTTTTT. Its protein is CASSQRTSGGPNTGELFF.

The chain carries TRBV19 and TRBJ1-1; D is unresolved. Germline CDR1 LNHDA, CDR2 SQIVND (reference sequence). The germline V and J ends were trimmed by 4 bases and 1 base, with 4 bases remaining between them. The CDR3 covers 12 residues. The CDR3 region has the DNA TGTGCCAGTAGTAAGGAGAACACTGAAGCTTTCTTT. Its translation: CASSKENTEAFF.

J is TRBJ1-2 and V is TRBV5-8; D remains unclear. Germline V gene sequence: CDR1 SGHTS, CDR2 YDEGEE. The CDR3 covers 13 residues. V was pared by 2 bases and J by 4 bases, with 9 bases between. CDR3 residues: CASSLQNVYGYTF. CDR3 sequence (DNA): TGTGCCAGCAGCTTACAGAACGTCTATGGCTACACCTTC.

J is TRBJ1-6 and V is TRBV10-3; D is ambiguous. Per germline, CDR1 ENHRY and CDR2 SYGVKD. V was shortened by 4 bases and J by 10 bases, with 14 bases between the two germline ends. The CDR3 has 14 amino acids. This CDR3 reads CAISGRDSNSPLHF. The CDR3 DNA sequence: TGTGCCATCAGTGGCCGGGATTCAAACTCACCCCTCCACTTT.

The V gene is TRBV6-5, the J gene TRBJ2-3; D is possibly TRBD2 (5 bases). The CDR3 sequence is 15 residues long. Per the germline V gene, CDR1 is MNHEY and CDR2 is SVGAGI. Trimming stripped 5 bases from V and 0 bases from J, with 12 bases between. The CDR3 sequence is CASSVRATSTDTQYF. CDR3 in DNA: TGTGCCAGCAGTGTGAGGGCCACAAGCACAGATACGCAGTATTTT.

The CDR3 DNA reads TGTGCCAGCAGTCACCAACCCGGGACTCGTAACACTGAAGCTTTCTTT. This sequence encodes CASSHQPGTRNTEAFF. The chain recombines TRBV27 with TRBJ1-1; TRBD1 might be the D (5 bases). V was pared by 5 bases and J by 2 bases, with 18 bases between. The CDR3 runs to 16 residues. The germline V gene encodes CDR1 MNHEY and CDR2 SMNVEV (reference sequence).

This chain uses TRBV5-1 with TRBJ2-1, with D unclear. This CDR3 has 14 residues. V lost 1 base to trimming and J lost 4 bases, with 9 bases between them. Germline CDR1 reads SGHRS; CDR2 reads YFSETQ. As DNA, the CDR3 is TGCGCCAGCAGCTTGTCTCCGCTTTACAATGAGCAGTTCTTC. Amino acids: CASSLSPLYNEQFF.

The chain uses TRBV19 and TRBJ1-2; 9 bases align to TRBD1. Trimming removed 6 bases from V and 4 bases from J; junction bases left unmatched: 3. Germline loops: CDR1 LNHDA, CDR2 SQIVND (reference sequence). The CDR3 consists of 13 residues. In DNA form, the CDR3 reads TGTGCCAGTAGAGTGGACAGGGGCTATGGCTACACCTTC. Its translation is CASRVDRGYGYTF.